Below, one T cell receptor beta chain is given with its context. Its antigen has not been determined. Nothing much larger sits one base from this clone, and base qualities are not available. This specimen comes from a study of blood T cell repertoires in COVID-19 (dated by TCRdb to between 2020 and 2021). With respect to the entire study: The collaborator samples originated in the United States, Italy and Spain and spanned the acute and convalescent phases of COVID-19. The material from the prospective study consisted of cDNA or gDNA derived from T cells, B-cell-depleted T cells, or PBMCs. The dataset comprised deeply sampled blood TCRbeta repertoires from subjects exposed to, actively infected with, or recovered from COVID-19. The repertoires were released in a freely available public database intended as a resource for research on the immune response to SARS-CoV-2. Samples were obtained from the ongoing ImmuneRACE study (first 160 participants) and from roughly 1,300 subjects provided by 6 global collaborators. Nearly every sample came with metadata listing a de-identified subject ID, COVID-19 status, age in years and sex. HLA class I and class II types, where available, came from metadata supplied by the sample provider rather than from assay-based typing.

Results and caveats for the whole study, not just this receptor: Clinical and demographic metadata were provided uncurated, with the amount varying by source and participant.

TCRbeta CDR3 regions were amplified from genomic DNA using the immunoSEQ Assay, a bias-controlled multiplex PCR. As for the original processing: Within the assay, amplification of reference gene primers was used to estimate how many nucleated cells each sample contained. To quantify the absolute abundance of each unique TCRbeta CDR3 rearrangement, sequence reads were collapsed and filtered. For each sample, productive Simpson clonality was calculated as the square root of Simpson's diversity index across productive rearrangements. TCRdb re-hosts the immuneACCESS table, in-frame sequences only. Its copies lack some clones; in the studies checked, an unresolved V gene accounts for under half of them, and the cause for the rest is not known. That table is the source of V, J and clone size, and D and trimming were worked out from the DNA. Counted in this sample were fewer than 350,000 clones; 88% of them appeared once. Roughly 9% of the sample is taken by the ten largest.

Each collaborating institution followed its own protocols to collect whole blood in K2EDTA tubes. For TCRbeta analysis, collaborators shipped samples in one of three forms: frozen whole blood, isolated PBMCs, or DNA extracted from either of those sample types. This clonotype originated in a man aged 18 to 35 with active or convalescent COVID-19. The material sequenced was peripheral blood.

Here is the DNA: TGTGCCAGCAGTCCTCGGGACAGGGTGCCCTATGGCTACACCTTC. The resulting protein is CASSPRDRVPYGYTF. Recombination connected TRBV27 to TRBJ1-2, with 9 bases in between that match TRBD1. V ends up 5 bases short and J 4 bases short, with an unmatched junction base count of 8. The CDR3 has 15 amino acids, counting the end cysteine and phenylalanine. Kept here is only the CDR3 DNA, which spans 45 bases and is read in frame from base 1. CDR1 and CDR2 are drawn from the germline V gene (reference sequence): MNHEY, SMNVEV.